Given below is one T cell receptor (beta chain) in context. Its matching antigen is unknown. The data were obtained in a study of T-cell reconstitution after alpha-beta-depleted transplantation in children. Study conclusions and caveats: At one year after transplant, newly produced T cells mostly accounted for T-cell counts and diversity.

V shed 6 bases and J 1 base; nucleotides not matched to a gene: 8. Germline V gives CDR1 SQVTM, CDR2 ANQGSEA. The length of the CDR3 is 14 residues. Unique molecular identifiers were incorporated into the prepared TCRbeta library. TCRdb re-derived calls from the PCR reads in MiXCR, one entry per CDR3 protein. The table records about 350,000 distinct CDR3 sequences, around 16% of them present only once. This clonotype originated in a male patient aged 2 to 9 who had a stem cell transplant for acute lymphoblastic leukemia, so the T cells may come from the graft donor. J is TRBJ2-7 and V is TRBV29-1; 8 positions agree with TRBD2. The sample here was PBMCs, mostly from graft donor cells, taken 360 days after TCRalphabeta/CD19-depleted stem cell transplant. CDR3 coding DNA: TGCAGCGTGGCCGGGACTAGGGGGTCCTACGAGCAGTACTTC. Translated, it gives CSVAGTRGSYEQYF.